This TCR beta chain comes out of a study of T cells in Graves' hyperthyroidism and ophthalmopathy. Study observations and caveats: Blood held most thyroid clonotypes expanded above 0.001 frequency.

Notes on this clonotype: Its antigen is unknown.

The CDR3 runs to 15 residues. With 3 bases clipped from V and 5 bases from J, the junction kept 6 bases outside the gene matches. Germline lookup yields CDR1 SGHDT and CDR2 YYEEEE. Clinical symptoms, serum thyroxine and TRAb, thyroid ultrasound and orbital computed tomography were used for the diagnoses. PBMCs came from 10 ml fresh peripheral blood. The CDR3 regions of TCR beta were amplified from RNA transcripts. Primed by the HTBI set, a first-round RT-PCR was run on the TCR CDR3. Using its own MiXCR run on the multiplex PCR reads, TCRdb lists one record per CDR3 protein. Among over 250,000 distinct CDR3 sequences listed, roughly an eighth were seen once.

The sequencing input was blood. The source is a woman aged 40 to 49 with Graves' ophthalmopathy. The chain employs TRBV5-6 and TRBJ1-5; TRBD1 matches at 9 bases. Here the CDR3 reads CASSWGQGRYQPQHF. The DNA for the CDR3 is TGTGCCAGCAGCTGGGGACAGGGCCGTTATCAGCCCCAGCATTTT. The whole variable domain, filled in from reference TRBV5-6 and TRBJ1-5, reads DAGVTQSPTHLIKTRGQQVTLRCSPKSGHDTVSWYQQALGQGPQFIFQYYEEEERQRGNFPDRFSGHQFPNYSSELNVNALLLGDSALYLCASSWGQGRYQPQHFGDGTRLSIL.